These 20 T cell receptor beta chains were sequenced from one sample in a study of blood T cell repertoires in COVID-19 (TCRdb year 2020). Library prep was done by the immunoSEQ multiplex PCR assay. TCRdb limited this immuneACCESS table to in-frame rearrangements with V and J called. A share of clones is missing; checked studies link under half to unresolved V genes, and the rest is unexplained. Recorded for this sample are fewer than 60,000 clones; approximately 80% of them occurred a single time. 3.5% to 4.5% of the sample rests with the top ten. What was sequenced was peripheral blood. These receptor sequences come from a man aged 60-69 years with acute or convalescent COVID-19.

This rearrangement joins TRBV28 to TRBJ1-3, with 7 bases that match TRBD1. The CDR3 is 13 residues long. From germline, CDR1 is MDHEN and CDR2 SYDVKM. V trimming: 8 bases; J trimming: 4 bases; junction bases outside the gene matches: 5. CDR3 region: CASQRGPGNTIYF. The CDR3 coding sequence is TGTGCCAGCCAGAGGGGGCCGGGAAACACCATATATTTT.

V is TRBV11-2 and J is TRBJ1-4; D call uncertain. Trimming took off 3 bases at V and 8 bases at J, with 10 bases between the two ends. The CDR3 extends over 13 amino acids. CDR1 is SGHAT and CDR2 is FQNNGV in the germline V gene. The CDR3 sequence is CASSLSLSEKLFF. The CDR3 bases are TGTGCCAGCAGCTTGAGCTTATCCGAAAAACTGTTTTTT. Combining the CDR3 with reference TRBV11-2 and TRBJ1-4 gives the whole variable domain EAGVAQSPRYKIIEKRQSVAFWCNPISGHATLYWYQQILGQGPKLLIQFQNNGVVDDSQLPKDRFSAERLKGVDSTLKIQPAKLEDSAVYLCASSLSLSEKLFFGSGTQLSVL.

This sequence joins TRBV5-1 and TRBJ2-1; no firm D call. V lost 1 base and J 0 bases, leaving 11 bases between the germline ends. The CDR3 is made up of 16 amino acids. In germline, CDR1 is SGHRS, CDR2 YFSETQ. In nucleotides, the CDR3 is TGCGCCAGCAGCTTGAGAGTATTAAGCTCCTACAATGAGCAGTTCTTC. It translates to CASSLRVLSSYNEQFF. The whole variable domain, filled in from reference TRBV5-1 and TRBJ2-1, reads KAGVTQTPRYLIKTRGQQVTLSCSPISGHRSVSWYQQTPGQGLQFLFEYFSETQRNKGNFPGRFSGRQFSNSRSEMNVSTLELGDSALYLCASSLRVLSSYNEQFFGPGTRLTVL.

The genes are TRBV24-1 and TRBJ2-1; 16 bases align to TRBD2. V gave up 4 bases and J gave up 4 bases; unmatched junction bases: 18. This CDR3 is built from 22 residues. Germline CDR1 is KGHDR and CDR2 is SFDVKD. Here the CDR3 DNA reads TGTGCCACCAGTGACCCCGACCCTGTCGCCGGGACTAGCGGGGGGGCTTACAATGAGCAGTTCTTC. Its translation: CATSDPDPVAGTSGGAYNEQFF.

The chain uses TRBV5-1 and TRBJ1-2; D perhaps matches TRBD1 (5 bases). Looked up from germline, CDR1 is SGHRS and CDR2 is YFSETQ. V lost 1 base to trimming and J lost 6 bases, with 13 bases between them. The CDR3 loop spans 14 amino acids. In DNA, the CDR3 is TGCGCCAGCAGCTTGACGGGGGGAAGGGATGGCTACACCTTC. Residues: CASSLTGGRDGYTF.

This clone was observed once. The CDR3 region has the DNA TGTGCCAGCAGCTTAGATCAGGCGGGGGGGCGGGAGACCCAGTACTTC. It specifies CASSLDQAGGRETQYF. This sequence joins TRBV11-2 and TRBJ2-5; 9 positions match TRBD2. The trim removed 0 bases at V and 5 bases at J, leaving 7 bases unmatched. Germline V gene sequence: CDR1 SGHAT, CDR2 FQNNGV. This CDR3 region has 16 residues.

The chain has TRBV5-6 and TRBJ2-1; tentatively, D is TRBD2 (5 bases). The ends were cut back, 4 bases at V and 0 bases at J, with 14 bases in the middle. CDR3 length: 16 residues. Germline lookup yields CDR1 SGHDT and CDR2 YYEEEE. CDR3 loop: CASSPLEESSYNEQFF. The CDR3 DNA sequence: TGTGCCAGCAGCCCACTAGAGGAAAGCTCCTACAATGAGCAGTTCTTC. Looking up the rest from reference TRBV5-6 and TRBJ2-1 gives the full variable domain: DAGVTQSPTHLIKTRGQQVTLRCSPKSGHDTVSWYQQALGQGPQFIFQYYEEEERQRGNFPDRFSGHQFPNYSSELNVNALLLGDSALYLCASSPLEESSYNEQFFGPGTRLTVL.

The chain has TRBV12-1 and TRBJ1-3. TRBV12-1 is described as a pseudogene. The CDR3 spans 15 residues. The CDR3 protein is CASSPVLYSGNTIYF. Written as DNA, the CDR3 is TGTGCCAGCAGTCCTGTTCTTTACTCTGGAAACACCATATATTTT.

The J gene is TRBJ1-1, the V gene TRBV15, with no clear D. The germline gives CDR1 LNHNV, CDR2 YYDKDF (reference sequence). The CDR3 runs 12 residues. The ends were cut back, 6 bases at V and 1 base at J, with 6 bases in the middle. This CDR3 is CATSTGNTEAFF. In DNA, the CDR3 is TGTGCCACCAGTACGGGGAACACTGAAGCTTTCTTT.

The chain employs TRBV5-4 and TRBJ1-4; 8 bases agree with TRBD1. Trimming cost V 4 bases and J 3 bases; bases outside gene matches: 2. Germline loops: CDR1 SGHNT, CDR2 YYREEE (reference sequence). The CDR3 has 14 amino acids. For the CDR3, the DNA is TGTGCCAGCAGCCCGGACAGGGCTAATGAAAAACTGTTTTTT. Its translation is CASSPDRANEKLFF.

The rearrangement links TRBV5-1 to TRBJ2-3, with 10 bases aligning to TRBD2. The CDR3 loop spans 16 amino acids. From germline, CDR1 is SGHRS and CDR2 YFSETQ. After removal of 0 bases from V and 1 base from J, the junction contained 2 bases not matched to a gene. The CDR3 DNA reads as TGCGCCAGCAGCTTGGCTACTAGCGGGGGCACAGATACGCAGTATTTT. The encoded protein is CASSLATSGGTDTQYF.

The rearrangement uses TRBV9 and TRBJ2-7, with 9 bases identical to TRBD2. The CDR3 has 14 residues. Trimming at V came to 0 bases and at J to 10 bases, leaving 8 bases not matched to a gene. Germline V gives CDR1 SGDLS, CDR2 YYNGEE. The CDR3 DNA is TGTGCCAGCAGCGTAGTTGCTAGCGGGGCTGATCAGTACTTC. Its protein is CASSVVASGADQYF. Full variable domain (rest looked up from reference TRBV9 and TRBJ2-7): DSGVTQTPKHLITATGQRVTLRCSPRSGDLSVYWYQQSLDQGLQFLIQYYNGEERAKGNILERFSAQQFPDLHSELNLSSLELGDSALYFCASSVVASGADQYFGPGTRLTVT.

This rearrangement joins TRBV7-3 to TRBJ2-2, with 7 bases identical to TRBD1. The V and J ends lost 5 bases and 0 bases, in that order; junction bases with no gene match: 3. Germline V gene data show CDR1 as SGHTA and CDR2 as FQGTGA. This CDR3 has 15 amino acids. Written as DNA, the CDR3 is TGTGCCAGCAGCCCTACAGGGGCGAACACCGGGGAGCTGTTTTTT. Its protein is CASSPTGANTGELFF.

V usage is TRBV7-6 and J usage is TRBJ2-2; a possible D gene is TRBD1 (6 bases). With 3 bases removed from V and 1 base from J, the gap between germline ends came to 9 bases. Germline-derived CDR1 and CDR2 are SGHVS and FNYEAQ. This CDR3 spans 15 amino acids. The CDR3 nucleotides are TGTGCCAGCAGCTTGAGGACAGAGAACACCGGGGAGCTGTTTTTT. Its protein is CASSLRTENTGELFF.

The V and J genes are TRBV5-1 and TRBJ2-2; a possible D gene is TRBD1 (6 bases). Trimming took off 5 bases at V and 2 bases at J, with 10 bases between the two ends. The CDR3 covers 14 residues. The V gene's germline CDR1 is SGHRS and CDR2 YFSETQ. The CDR3 here is CASRPGTNTGELFF. Here the CDR3 DNA reads TGCGCCAGCAGACCCGGGACAAACACCGGGGAGCTGTTTTTT.

This chain connects TRBV9 to TRBJ2-7; unclear D gene. This CDR3 is 15 amino acids long. Germline-derived CDR1 and CDR2 are SGDLS and YYNGEE. V gave up 4 bases and J gave up 2 bases, with 16 bases separating them. This CDR3 reads CASSPTTAKTYEQYF. As DNA, the CDR3 is TGTGCCAGCAGCCCTACTACCGCGAAAACCTACGAGCAGTACTTC.

This clone showed up just a few times. The chain combines TRBV24-1 with TRBJ2-1; TRBD1 matches at 9 bases. Germline V gene lookup returns CDR1 KGHDR and CDR2 SFDVKD. V was clipped by 4 bases and J by 3 bases; unmatched bases: 6. This CDR3 comprises 16 residues. The CDR3 here is CATSDTGTGIYNEQFF. The CDR3 DNA sequence: TGTGCCACCAGTGACACCGGGACAGGGATCTACAATGAGCAGTTCTTC.

The rearrangement joins TRBV18 to TRBJ1-1; D call uncertain. V lost 3 bases and J lost 4, with 9 bases in between. CDR1 KGHSH and CDR2 LQKENI come from the germline V gene. The CDR3 length is 13 residues. CDR3 in amino acids: CASSPYLATEAFF. The CDR3 DNA reads as TGTGCCAGCTCACCCTACTTAGCCACTGAAGCTTTCTTT.

The V call is TRBV2, the J call TRBJ1-5; no clear D gene. This CDR3 spans 13 amino acids. V was pared by 3 bases and J by 7 bases, with 10 bases between. Germline-derived CDR1 and CDR2 are SNHLY and FYNNEI. This CDR3 reads CASSEEGAQPQHF. CDR3 sequence (DNA): TGTGCCAGCAGTGAGGAGGGTGCCCAGCCCCAGCATTTT.

V gene TRBV7-3 combines with J gene TRBJ2-5, with 11 bases that match TRBD1. Germline V lookup: CDR1 SGHTA, CDR2 FQGTGA. Unmatched junction bases numbered 2, after V lost 4 bases and J lost 1 base. The CDR3 has 15 residues. The CDR3 reads CASSSGTGGQETQYF. CDR3 nucleotide sequence: TGTGCCAGCAGCTCCGGGACAGGGGGCCAAGAGACCCAGTACTTC. The variable domain in full, with the rest retrieved from reference TRBV7-3 and TRBJ2-5, is GAGVSQTPSNKVTEKGKYVELRCDPISGHTALYWYRQSLGQGPEFLIYFQGTGAADDSGLPNDRFFAVRPEGSVSTLKIQRTERGDSAVYLCASSSGTGGQETQYFGPGTRLLVL.